The 5 T cell receptor beta chains given below trace back to one sample, sequenced in a study of T-cell reconstitution after alpha-beta-depleted transplantation in children. Unique molecular identifiers were incorporated into the prepared TCRbeta library. TCRdb analysed the PCR reads with MiXCR anew, one entry per CDR3 protein. The sample has around 250,000 distinct CDR3 sequences; roughly 26% are singletons. Specimen: PBMCs, collected before TCRalphabeta/CD19-depleted stem cell transplant. The receptors come from a girl aged 2-9 years with Fanconi anemia, due to receive a stem cell transplant.

This rearrangement joins TRBV7-6 to TRBJ2-1; 14 bases are shared with TRBD2. V trimming: 5 bases; J trimming: 5 bases; junction bases outside the gene matches: 11. Germline lookup yields CDR1 SGHVS and CDR2 FNYEAQ. The CDR3 has 18 residues. This CDR3 is CASSPRLAGGPSNNEQFF. The CDR3 DNA is TGTGCCAGCAGCCCAAGACTAGCGGGAGGGCCATCCAACAATGAGCAGTTCTTC.

The CDR3 sequence: CSVIGTGGPYEQYF. Written as DNA, the CDR3 is TGCAGCGTTATAGGGACAGGGGGACCCTACGAGCAGTACTTC. This rearrangement joins TRBV29-1 to TRBJ2-7; 11 nucleotides line up with TRBD1. The CDR3 is made up of 14 amino acids. V shed 5 bases and J 2 bases; nucleotides not matched to a gene: 5. Germline values: CDR1 SQVTM, CDR2 ANQGSEA.

For this clonotype: A much bigger clone sits one base away, suggesting this may be a read error. In DNA form, the CDR3 reads TGTGTCAGCAGTGATGGCTGGACCGGGGACACCATATATTTT. Protein product: CVSSDGWTGDTIYF. This chain connects TRBV25-1 to TRBJ1-3, with unresolved D. The CDR3 contains 14 residues. From germline, CDR1 is MGHDK and CDR2 SYGVNS.

This clonotype occurred many times. J is TRBJ2-7 and V is TRBV27; D perhaps matches TRBD1 (6 bases). Germline V gives CDR1 MNHEY, CDR2 SMNVEV (reference sequence). The CDR3 totals 15 residues. V lost 6 bases and J lost 2, with 17 bases in between. The CDR3 reads CASSRSTGNPYEQYF. CDR3 sequence (DNA): TGTGCCAGCAGCCGATCCACAGGGAACCCCTACGAGCAGTACTTC.

This clonotype was recorded a few times. This rearrangement joins TRBV9 to TRBJ1-2; weak D call: TRBD1 (5 bases). Germline lookup yields CDR1 SGDLS and CDR2 YYNGEE. The length of the CDR3 is 15 residues. V lost 0 bases to trimming and J lost 2 bases, with 11 bases between them. CDR3 amino acids: CASSVAPGTNYGYTF. CDR3 bases: TGTGCCAGCAGCGTAGCGCCAGGGACCAACTATGGCTACACCTTC.